This T cell receptor (beta chain) was sequenced in a study of CD8+ T cells in alopecia areata. At the level of the study: Dosing spanned 6 to 18 months on tofacitinib, then 6 months off drug.

Reverse transcription of extracted RNA yielded cDNA, which provided the sequencing template. Using immunoSEQ multiplex PCR, the repertoire was profiled, and TCRdb retains in-frame clones only, with some absent. The sample holds under 250,000 clones; more than 45% are singletons and the top ten take 0.45%. In germline, CDR1 is GTSNPN, CDR2 SVGIG (reference sequence). The CDR3 is 14 amino acids. V lost 8 bases to trimming and J lost 1 base; unmatched junction nucleotides: 5. Alopecia areata patients gave lesional scalp punch biopsies and peripheral blood samples. CD4+ and CD8+ T cells were sorted from PBMCs.

The V gene is TRBV30, the J gene TRBJ2-3; 11 bases fit TRBD2. Sample: CD4+ T cells sorted from blood, taken at week 0. The origin of this receptor is a human donor with alopecia areata. The CDR3 region is CAGGLAERTDTQYF. CDR3 nucleotides: TGTGCCGGGGGACTAGCGGAGCGCACAGATACGCAGTATTTT.